The 28 T cell receptor beta chains below come from one sample, sequenced in a study of T cells in localized non-small cell lung cancer. Assay: immunoSEQ multiplex PCR; the TCRdb copy retains only in-frame clones and omits some. In the table there are about 78,000 clones, 84% of which are singletons. The sample was peripheral blood, taken before any cancer treatment. The receptors were sampled from a man aged 35 to 70 with stage I lung adenocarcinoma.

This clone was detected only once. This chain uses TRBV11-2 with TRBJ2-1, with D perhaps matching TRBD1 or TRBD2 (6 bases each). The CDR3 loop spans 15 amino acids. The ends were cut back, 6 bases at V and 2 bases at J, with 14 bases in the middle. Germline CDR1 reads SGHAT; CDR2 reads FQNNGV. CDR3 sequence (DNA): TGTGCCAGCAGTTTTAGGGGGGTCCCCTACAATGAGCAGTTCTTC. This encodes CASSFRGVPYNEQFF.

The chain recombines TRBV11-3 with TRBJ2-7; 8 bases map to TRBD2. This CDR3 comprises 14 residues. Germline values: CDR1 SGHNT, CDR2 YENEEA. V lost 2 bases, J lost 4 bases, and 4 bases stayed unmatched. The CDR3 reads CASSLQSGSYEQYF. Here the CDR3 DNA reads TGTGCCAGCAGCTTACAAAGCGGGAGTTACGAGCAGTACTTC.

The chain couples TRBV14 to TRBJ2-7; no clear D. The CDR3 runs to 11 residues. The V and J ends lost 3 bases and 6 bases respectively, with 6 bases between them. The V gene's germline CDR1 is SGHDN and CDR2 FVKESK. The CDR3 DNA sequence: TGTGCCAGCAGCCAGGGCTCCGAGCAGTACTTC. It is translated as CASSQGSEQYF.

The chain uses TRBV5-1 and TRBJ2-2; tentative D call: TRBD2 (7 bases). Trimming took off 4 bases at V and 2 bases at J, with 15 bases between the two ends. The CDR3 sequence is 16 residues long. In germline, CDR1 is SGHRS, CDR2 YFSETQ. CDR3 sequence reads: CASSPEGGYNTGELFF. In nucleotides, the CDR3 is TGCGCCAGCAGCCCGGAGGGGGGGTACAACACCGGGGAGCTGTTTTTT.

This rearrangement joins TRBV19 to TRBJ2-5; possibly TRBD2 for D (6 bases). The CDR3 runs 15 residues. Trimming left V 3 bases short and J 7 bases short, with 18 bases between. The germline V gene encodes CDR1 LNHDA and CDR2 SQIVND (reference sequence). In DNA, the CDR3 is TGTGCCAGTAGTATCCAGGGCGGAGGGGTCGGGACCCAGTACTTC. Its protein product is CASSIQGGGVGTQYF.

The J gene is TRBJ2-5, the V gene TRBV11-3; possibly TRBD1 for D (6 bases). CDR3 size: 15 residues. Germline V gene data show CDR1 as SGHNT and CDR2 as YENEEA. V lost 1 base, J lost 2 bases, and 11 bases lay in between. The CDR3 DNA is TGTGCCAGCAGCTTAGTACACAGGGAACAAGAGACCCAGTACTTC. Its translation: CASSLVHREQETQYF.

The chain joins TRBV19 to TRBJ2-4, with D perhaps TRBD1 or TRBD2 (5 bases each). The CDR3 spans 13 residues. Germline V gene lookup returns CDR1 LNHDA and CDR2 SQIVND (reference sequence). Trimming removed 3 bases from V and 7 bases from J, with 10 bases in between. The CDR3 bases are TGTGCCAGTAGTATTCGTGAGGGGAACATTCAGTACTTC. Its protein product is CASSIREGNIQYF.

The chain carries TRBV2 and TRBJ1-1; D remains unclear. V was shortened by 5 bases and J by 1 base, with 11 bases between the two germline ends. The CDR3 length is 14 residues. The germline V gene has CDR1 SNHLY and CDR2 FYNNEI. CDR3 nucleotide sequence: TGTGCCAGCAGTTTGGACGGGCCGAACACTGAAGCTTTCTTT. This sequence encodes CASSLDGPNTEAFF.

The chain combines TRBV5-8 with TRBJ1-4; 11 nucleotides align to TRBD1. The CDR3 consists of 17 residues. Trimming at V came to 7 bases and at J to 7 bases, leaving 15 bases not matched to a gene. Germline CDR1 is SGHTS and CDR2 is YDEGEE. The CDR3: CASGKGQGAIVGEKLFF. In nucleotides, the CDR3 is TGTGCCAGCGGTAAAGGACAGGGGGCGATAGTTGGTGAAAAACTGTTTTTT.

The gene calls are TRBV20-1 and TRBJ1-1; D is uncertain. This CDR3 is built from 11 residues. V lost 3 bases, J lost 1 base, and 3 bases lay in between. Germline CDR1 DFQATT, CDR2 SNEGSKA (reference sequence). The CDR3 spells CSASKNTEAFF. As DNA, the CDR3 is TGCAGTGCTAGCAAGAACACTGAAGCTTTCTTT.

The chain has TRBV28 and TRBJ2-2, with D perhaps matching TRBD1 or TRBD2 (6 bases each). The germline gives CDR1 MDHEN, CDR2 SYDVKM. The CDR3 sequence is 16 residues long. Between the trimmed V and J ends, which lost 3 bases and 4 bases, there was a span of 15 bases. In DNA, the CDR3 is TGTGCCAGCAGTTTTTTCATACAGGGAGGCACCGGGGAGCTGTTTTTT. It yields the protein CASSFFIQGGTGELFF.

The rearrangement uses TRBV27 and TRBJ2-7; D possibly corresponds to TRBD1 (5 bases). V dropped 6 bases and J dropped 2 bases, with 20 bases sitting between them. CDR3 length: 16 amino acids. Germline V lookup: CDR1 MNHEY, CDR2 SMNVEV (reference sequence). CDR3 residues: CASSRMQGFRPYEQYF. The CDR3 nucleotides are TGTGCCAGCAGCCGAATGCAGGGATTTCGTCCCTACGAGCAGTACTTC.

This chain uses TRBV19 with TRBJ1-4; 7 bases align to TRBD1. Losses at the gene ends were 11 bases for V and 0 bases for J; bases not matched to a gene: 9. This CDR3 is 15 amino acids long. CDR1 is LNHDA and CDR2 is SQIVND in the germline V gene (reference sequence). CDR3 sequence: CASKQGVATNEKLFF. CDR3 coding DNA: TGTGCCTCGAAGCAGGGGGTCGCAACTAATGAAAAACTGTTTTTT.

The gene calls are TRBV6-6 and TRBJ2-6; D ambiguous. The CDR3 length is 16 residues. The V end lost 2 bases, the J end lost 0 bases, and 8 bases lay between the germline ends. Germline assignment: CDR1 MNHNY and CDR2 SVGAGI (reference sequence). CDR3 bases: TGTGCCAGCAGTTACAGTTTTGGCTCTGGGGCCAACGTCCTGACTTTC. Amino acid sequence: CASSYSFGSGANVLTF.

The chain couples TRBV27 to TRBJ2-6; no clear D. The CDR3 contains 12 residues. The ends were cut back, 4 bases at V and 2 bases at J, with 0 bases in the middle. Germline V CDR1 and CDR2: MNHEY, SMNVEV (reference sequence). For the CDR3, the DNA is TGTGCCAGCAGTTCTGGGGCCAACGTCCTGACTTTC. Protein: CASSSGANVLTF.

This chain uses TRBV7-2 with TRBJ2-5; a weak D match, TRBD1 (6 bases). Germline CDR1 is SGHTA and CDR2 is FQGNSA. This CDR3 region has 15 residues. V was cut by 4 bases and J by 5 bases, with 17 bases left in between. The CDR3 spells CASSSRQARRETQYF. CDR3 DNA sequence: TGTGCCAGCAGCTCCCGACAGGCCCGGAGGGAGACCCAGTACTTC.

This sequence joins TRBV19 and TRBJ2-1, with 12 bases fitting TRBD2. Germline V lookup: CDR1 LNHDA, CDR2 SQIVND (reference sequence). There are 15 residues in the CDR3. The ends lost 7 bases at V and 7 bases at J; junction bases unmatched: 8. CDR3: CASTPSGGGWNEQFF. The CDR3 DNA is TGTGCCAGTACCCCTAGCGGGGGGGGGTGGAATGAGCAGTTCTTC.

The chain recombines TRBV14 with TRBJ2-7, with TRBD2 matching 12 bases. The CDR3 consists of 15 residues. V was clipped by 6 bases and J by 2 bases; unmatched bases: 5. The germline V gene encodes CDR1 SGHDN and CDR2 FVKESK. The CDR3 sequence: CASSPSGRAAYEQYF. CDR3 bases: TGTGCCAGCAGTCCTAGCGGGAGGGCCGCCTACGAGCAGTACTTC.

The chain is built from TRBV15 and TRBJ2-2; no reliable D call. Germline V gene data show CDR1 as LNHNV and CDR2 as YYDKDF (reference sequence). The V and J ends lost 1 base and 6 bases respectively, with 6 bases between them. The length of the CDR3 is 13 residues. The chain's CDR3 is CATSRAQSGELFF. The DNA of the CDR3 is TGTGCCACCAGCAGAGCACAGTCCGGGGAGCTGTTTTTT.

The genes are TRBV6-6 and TRBJ2-2; 7 positions match TRBD1. The junction had 8 bases not matched to a gene; V was cut back by 9 bases and J by 1 base. This CDR3 is built from 15 residues. CDR1 MNHNY and CDR2 SVGAGI come from the germline V gene (reference sequence). CDR3 nucleotides: TGTGCCAGTTGGGACAGTTTTTTGAACACCGGGGAGCTGTTTTTT. Translated: CASWDSFLNTGELFF.

This clone was observed once. The chain combines TRBV18 with TRBJ2-7; TRBD2 might be the D (5 bases). V shed 0 bases and J shed 4 bases, with 7 bases lying between them. CDR3 size: 13 residues. CDR1 is KGHSH and CDR2 is LQKENI in the germline V gene. The CDR3 protein is CASSPPDLYEQYF. The CDR3 bases are TGTGCCAGCTCACCACCGGACTTGTACGAGCAGTACTTC.

The chain couples TRBV11-2 to TRBJ2-7, with unresolved D. Germline assignment: CDR1 SGHAT and CDR2 FQNNGV. V shed 5 bases and J shed 7 bases, with 9 bases lying between them. This CDR3 contains 11 residues. Here the CDR3 reads CASSLGVEQYF. In nucleotides, the CDR3 is TGTGCCAGCAGCCTCGGCGTTGAGCAGTACTTC.

The chain has TRBV7-2 and TRBJ1-6; no clear D. The CDR3 loop spans 14 amino acids. Germline lookup yields CDR1 SGHTA and CDR2 FQGNSA. The V end lost 8 bases, the J end lost 7 bases, and 15 bases lay between the germline ends. The CDR3 sequence: CASGTEGRNSPLHF. DNA for the CDR3: TGTGCCAGCGGCACCGAGGGTCGGAATTCACCCCTCCACTTT.

This chain connects TRBV29-1 to TRBJ1-2; weak D call: TRBD1 (5 bases). This CDR3 spans 14 amino acids. Trimming took 1 base from V and 6 from J, leaving 15 bases between them. CDR1 is SQVTM and CDR2 is ANQGSEA in the germline V gene. The DNA of the CDR3 is TGCAGCGTTGAAGCCCGCGGGGGGATAGATGGCTACACCTTC. Amino acid sequence: CSVEARGGIDGYTF.

This sequence joins TRBV27 and TRBJ2-2; D uncertain. The CDR3 runs 13 residues. Germline V gene sequence: CDR1 MNHEY, CDR2 SMNVEV (reference sequence). V lost 7 bases and J lost 0, with 6 bases in between. DNA of the CDR3: TGTGCCAGCACAGAACCGAACACCGGGGAGCTGTTTTTT. This translates into CASTEPNTGELFF.

The V and J genes are TRBV19 and TRBJ2-6, with D unclear. The germline CDR1 and CDR2 sequences are LNHDA and SQIVND (reference sequence). V lost 4 bases to trimming and J lost 0 bases, with 7 bases between them. This CDR3 contains 15 residues. The CDR3 coding sequence is TGTGCCAGTAGTACCAGGAGCTCTGGGGCCAACGTCCTGACTTTC. It specifies CASSTRSSGANVLTF.

The chain is built from TRBV2 and TRBJ2-1; tentative D call: TRBD2 (7 bases). This CDR3 has 14 residues. Deletions cut 5 bases from V and 8 bases from J, with 16 bases between. Germline V gene lookup returns CDR1 SNHLY and CDR2 FYNNEI. CDR3 region: CASSSRGRAHEQFF. The CDR3 nucleotides read TGTGCCAGCAGTTCTAGGGGGAGGGCCCATGAGCAGTTCTTC.

This clone showed up just a few times. This chain links TRBV27 with TRBJ1-1; perhaps TRBD1 as D (6 bases). This CDR3 has 14 amino acids. V lost 6 bases to trimming and J lost 5 bases, with 16 bases between them. Germline loops: CDR1 MNHEY, CDR2 SMNVEV (reference sequence). The CDR3 DNA follows: TGTGCCAGCAGGGAACACGGGGGGCAAACTGAAGCTTTCTTT. It codes for CASREHGGQTEAFF.